Each of the 15 T cell receptor beta chains below was sequenced from the same sample in a study of T cells after yellow fever vaccination. TCRdb analysed the 5' RACE reads with MiXCR anew, one entry per CDR3 protein. The table includes approximately 330,000 distinct CDR3 sequences, over 3.5% detected once. The source was PBMCs, collected 5 days after the yellow fever booster vaccination. These receptors came from a man younger than 35 who received the YFV17D yellow fever vaccine.

The rearrangement links TRBV7-2 to TRBJ2-2, with 10 bases aligning to TRBD1. The CDR3 is 19 residues long. The junction had 12 bases not matched to a gene; V was cut back by 3 bases and J by 2 bases. Germline lookup yields CDR1 SGHTA and CDR2 FQGNSA. The DNA of the CDR3 is TGTGCCAGCAGCTTCCCGGGACAGGGGTTCAGCCCTAACACCGGGGAGCTGTTTTTT. It encodes CASSFPGQGFSPNTGELFF.

This clonotype has only a few counts. The chain couples TRBV20-1 to TRBJ2-5; D unresolved. V gave up 5 bases and J gave up 2 bases, with 9 bases separating them. CDR1 is DFQATT and CDR2 is SNEGSKA in the germline V gene (reference sequence). The CDR3 length is 12 residues. CDR3 protein: CSAQPQQETQYF. CDR3 DNA: TGCAGTGCTCAGCCCCAACAAGAGACCCAGTACTTC.

The chain links TRBV5-5 to TRBJ2-3; 7 bases line up with TRBD1. The CDR3 length is 14 residues. With V trimmed by 2 bases and J by 4 bases, 4 bases remained unmatched. The V gene's germline CDR1 is SGHKS and CDR2 YYEKEE (reference sequence). CDR3 sequence: CASSFGTVADTQYF. CDR3 DNA sequence: TGTGCCAGCAGCTTCGGGACAGTAGCAGATACGCAGTATTTT.

The chain joins TRBV5-1 to TRBJ2-3; 11 nucleotides match TRBD2. The length of the CDR3 is 18 residues. CDR1 is SGHRS, CDR2 YFSETQ, per germline. The junction had 7 bases not matched to a gene; V was cut back by 0 bases and J by 1 base. In nucleotides, the CDR3 is TGCGCCAGCAGCTTGGCCCTAGCGGGGGGTCCTGGCACAGATACGCAGTATTTT. Its protein is CASSLALAGGPGTDTQYF.

Only a few counts were recorded for this clonotype. The chain couples TRBV14 to TRBJ1-1; D gene uncertain. Looked up from germline, CDR1 is SGHDN and CDR2 is FVKESK. The CDR3 is 11 amino acids. V was pared by 3 bases and J by 11 bases, with 10 bases between. The CDR3, as DNA: TGTGCCAGCAGCCACGGCCCTGCTGCTTTCTTT. It codes for CASSHGPAAFF.

The sample holds a few counts of this clonotype. The V gene is TRBV10-1, the J gene TRBJ2-2; 9 positions match TRBD2. This CDR3 is built from 16 residues. V lost 2 bases, J lost 4 bases, and 5 bases stayed unmatched. Germline lookup yields CDR1 WNHNN and CDR2 SYGVQD (reference sequence). The CDR3 loop reads CASSEGRGGSTGELFF. The CDR3 DNA follows: TGCGCCAGCAGTGAGGGGCGGGGGGGTTCCACCGGGGAGCTGTTTTTT.

Ten or more counts support this clonotype. The chain recombines TRBV11-2 with TRBJ2-5; D gene uncertain. Germline CDR1 reads SGHAT; CDR2 reads FQNNGV. The CDR3 is made up of 13 amino acids. Trimming pared 0 bases from V and 6 bases from J, leaving 8 bases between. The CDR3 loop is CASSLDPLKTQYF. The CDR3 DNA reads TGTGCCAGCAGCTTAGATCCTCTTAAGACCCAGTACTTC.

This clonotype has just a few counts. This rearrangement joins TRBV6-5 to TRBJ1-1; 8 positions agree with TRBD1. Germline V CDR1 and CDR2: MNHEY, SVGAGI. Trimming took 6 bases from V and 3 from J; bases not matched to a gene: 12. The CDR3 length is 16 residues. CDR3 sequence: CASSPGTGLLDTEAFF. In DNA form, the CDR3 reads TGTGCCAGCAGCCCCGGGACAGGACTCTTAGACACTGAAGCTTTCTTT.

In this sample, this clonotype turned up a few times. The CDR3 region is CASRKRGGLETQYF. The CDR3 coding sequence is TGTGCCAGCAGGAAGCGGGGGGGCTTAGAGACCCAGTACTTC. This sequence joins TRBV27 and TRBJ2-5; 10 bases match TRBD2. Germline CDR1 reads MNHEY; CDR2 reads SMNVEV (reference sequence). The J segment lost 4 bases and the V segment lost 6 bases, leaving 5 bases of the junction unmatched. The CDR3 length is 14 residues.

This chain connects TRBV9 to TRBJ2-1; D remains unclear. This CDR3 is built from 12 residues. Trimming cost V 1 base and J 10 bases, with 9 bases left between them. Germline values: CDR1 SGDLS, CDR2 YYNGEE. The CDR3 loop is CASSVYSREQFF. CDR3 sequence (DNA): TGTGCCAGCAGCGTATACTCTCGCGAGCAGTTCTTC. Full variable domain (rest looked up from reference TRBV9 and TRBJ2-1): DSGVTQTPKHLITATGQRVTLRCSPRSGDLSVYWYQQSLDQGLQFLIQYYNGEERAKGNILERFSAQQFPDLHSELNLSSLELGDSALYFCASSVYSREQFFGPGTRLTVL.

This clonotype has ten or more counts. The chain couples TRBV4-2 to TRBJ1-3; no clear D gene. Trimming removed 0 bases at V and 0 bases at J, with 9 bases between. Germline CDR1 LGHNA, CDR2 YNFKEQ. CDR3 length: 16 amino acids. The CDR3 loop reads CASSQEVADSGNTIYF. The CDR3 DNA reads TGTGCCAGCAGCCAAGAAGTAGCAGACTCTGGAAACACCATATATTTT.

V and J are TRBV29-1 and TRBJ1-4; 9 nucleotides align to TRBD1. The length of the CDR3 is 14 residues. V gave up 6 bases and J gave up 6 bases; unmatched junction bases: 8. Germline V lookup: CDR1 SQVTM, CDR2 ANQGSEA. DNA of the CDR3: TGCAGCGTCCTCGGGACAGGGAGTCATGAAAAACTGTTTTTT. Protein product: CSVLGTGSHEKLFF.

The V and J genes are TRBV20-1 and TRBJ2-2; 7 bases fit TRBD1. Germline V gene sequence: CDR1 DFQATT, CDR2 SNEGSKA (reference sequence). The CDR3 length is 14 residues. Trimming took 1 base from V and 6 from J; bases not matched to a gene: 5. CDR3 nucleotides: TGCAGTGCTAGAGCCGGTCAGGGGGCCGGGGAGCTGTTTTTT. This codes for CSARAGQGAGELFF.

At least ten counts were recorded for this clonotype. V and J are TRBV5-1 and TRBJ1-1, with TRBD1 matching 7 bases. V lost 6 bases, J lost 5 bases, and 10 bases stayed unmatched. Germline V gives CDR1 SGHRS, CDR2 YFSETQ. The CDR3 is made up of 14 amino acids. This CDR3 reads CASTLTGEFTEAFF. CDR3 nucleotide sequence: TGCGCCAGCACCCTTACAGGGGAATTTACTGAAGCTTTCTTT.

This clonotype showed up just a few times. The chain combines TRBV5-1 with TRBJ1-5; TRBD1 might be the D (5 bases). The CDR3 is 12 amino acids. The V and J ends lost 10 bases and 6 bases respectively, with 14 bases between them. Germline lookup yields CDR1 SGHRS and CDR2 YFSETQ. CDR3 DNA: TGCGCCCCCGGGACTACCATTCAGCCCCAGCATTTT. It yields the protein CAPGTTIQPQHF.